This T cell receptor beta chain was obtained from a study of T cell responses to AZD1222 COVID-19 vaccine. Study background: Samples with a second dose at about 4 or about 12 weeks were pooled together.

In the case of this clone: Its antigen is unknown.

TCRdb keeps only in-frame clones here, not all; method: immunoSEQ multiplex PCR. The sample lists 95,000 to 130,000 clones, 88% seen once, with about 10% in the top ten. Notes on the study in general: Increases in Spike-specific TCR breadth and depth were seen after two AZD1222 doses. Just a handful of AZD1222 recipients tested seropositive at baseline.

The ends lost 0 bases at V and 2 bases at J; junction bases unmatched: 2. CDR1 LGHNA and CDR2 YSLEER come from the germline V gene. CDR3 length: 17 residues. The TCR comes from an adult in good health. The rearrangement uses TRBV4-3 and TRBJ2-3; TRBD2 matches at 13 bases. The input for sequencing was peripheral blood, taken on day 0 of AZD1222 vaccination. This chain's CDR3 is CASSQDGTSGATDTQYF. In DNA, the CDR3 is TGCGCCAGCAGCCAAGATGGGACTAGCGGGGCCACAGATACGCAGTATTTT.